The source of this T cell receptor beta chain is a study of blood T cell repertoires in COVID-19. Methods used by the authors: Quantification of nucleated cells was approximated via reference gene primer amplification. The table came from immunoSEQ multiplex PCR; TCRdb's copy has only in-frame clones and leaves some out. The D gene and trimming were derived from the DNA, and the V and J assignments and clone size from that table. The sample lists roughly 87,000 clones, around 85% occurring once. Between the trimmed V and J ends, which lost 4 bases and 1 base, there was a span of 14 bases. The germline CDR1 and CDR2 sequences are SGHVS and FQNEAQ. The CDR3 loop spans 15 amino acids.

This receptor was obtained from a woman older than 75 with COVID-19, enrolled during active disease. Sample: peripheral blood. V usage is TRBV7-8 and J usage is TRBJ2-7, with D possibly TRBD1 on 6 matching bases. In DNA form, the CDR3 reads TGTGCCAGCAGCTCTTTTTGGACAGCATCCTACGAGCAGTACTTC. This translates into CASSSFWTASYEQYF.